This T cell receptor (beta chain) was sequenced during a study of identical twins. Overall study results and limits: Analyses of zero insertions could, in part, be confounded by invariant MAIT and iNKT cells. For out-of-frame beta sequences, excess twin sharing was weaker. Cord blood's abundant beta clonotypes had fewer insertions, unlike memory repertoires.

This clonotype was counted between two and nine times. Its matching antigen is unknown. CDR3 length equals 16 residues. The V gene end was trimmed by 3 bases and the J gene end by 7 bases; junction bases not matched to a gene: 9. Per germline, CDR1 LNHNV and CDR2 YYDKDF (reference sequence). The authors used template switching to add a universal primer site and gave cDNA unique molecular identifiers. One entry per CDR3 protein results from TCRdb running MiXCR on the 5' RACE reads. Among approximately 410,000 distinct CDR3 sequences listed, about 18% were seen once. The sample taken for sequencing was naive T cells sorted from blood. This sequence joins TRBV15 and TRBJ2-5; 12 bases match TRBD2. The receptor's source is a middle-aged man in good health. The CDR3 loop is CATSRRTSGMSGTQYF. CDR3 nucleotide sequence: TGTGCCACCAGCAGGCGGACTAGCGGGATGTCGGGGACCCAGTACTTC.